This is a list of T cell receptor beta chains from one sample in a study of blood T cell repertoires in COVID-19. Data came from immunoSEQ multiplex PCR; TCRdb stores just in-frame clones and leaves some out. The data contain 150,000 to 200,000 clones, around 80% of them singletons. The specimen was peripheral blood. The receptor source for this set is a man in his sixties with active or convalescent COVID-19. Each CDR3 is given with its conserved first and last residue. Each record gives: D gene, V gene, J gene, clone size, CDR3 protein, CDR3 DNA. D genes are given only for firm matches. Where a row states a size, it is once, few, many or the class of an expanded clone; other rows omit it.

d_gene: TRBD2
v_gene: TRBV11-2
j_gene: TRBJ2-1
abundance: .
CDR3aa: CASSLAGLAGSTEQFF
CDR3nt: TGTGCCAGCAGCTTAGCTGGACTAGCGGGGAGTACTGAGCAGTTCTTC

d_gene: .
v_gene: TRBV2
j_gene: TRBJ1-1
abundance: .
CDR3aa: CASRPDSLNTEAFF
CDR3nt: TGTGCCAGCCGCCCGGACAGTTTGAACACTGAAGCTTTCTTT

d_gene: TRBD1
v_gene: TRBV14
j_gene: TRBJ2-2
abundance: few
CDR3aa: CASSQQQGAGGELFF
CDR3nt: TGTGCCAGCAGCCAGCAACAGGGGGCAGGCGGGGAGCTGTTTTTT

d_gene: TRBD2
v_gene: TRBV29-1
j_gene: TRBJ2-5
abundance: .
CDR3aa: CSVELLARPGETQYF
CDR3nt: TGCAGCGTTGAATTACTAGCGCGCCCGGGAGAGACCCAGTACTTC

d_gene: .
v_gene: TRBV6-5
j_gene: TRBJ1-6
abundance: .
CDR3aa: CASSYSGPNSPLHF
CDR3nt: TGTGCCAGCAGTTACTCGGGGCCTAATTCACCCCTCCACTTT

d_gene: .
v_gene: TRBV20-1
j_gene: TRBJ2-5
abundance: .
CDR3aa: CSASGGGGIQETQYF
CDR3nt: TGCAGTGCTAGTGGGGGCGGAGGGATCCAAGAGACCCAGTACTTC

d_gene: TRBD1
v_gene: TRBV28
j_gene: TRBJ2-3
abundance: .
CDR3aa: CASIKQGGDTQYF
CDR3nt: TGTGCCAGTATCAAACAGGGGGGAGATACGCAGTATTTT

d_gene: TRBD1
v_gene: TRBV5-1
j_gene: TRBJ2-5
abundance: .
CDR3aa: CASSFRTGGRETQYF
CDR3nt: TGCGCCAGCAGCTTCCGGACAGGGGGCAGGGAGACCCAGTACTTC

d_gene: .
v_gene: TRBV28
j_gene: TRBJ1-5
abundance: .
CDR3aa: CASSFLDNSNQPQHF
CDR3nt: TGTGCCAGCAGTTTCCTTGACAACAGCAATCAGCCCCAGCATTTT

d_gene: TRBD1
v_gene: TRBV28
j_gene: TRBJ1-2
abundance: few
CDR3aa: CASSFPGQGIYGYTF
CDR3nt: TGTGCCAGCAGTTTCCCTGGACAGGGAATCTATGGCTACACCTTC

d_gene: .
v_gene: TRBV13
j_gene: TRBJ2-7
abundance: .
CDR3aa: CASSLWPGEQYF
CDR3nt: TGTGCCAGCAGTCTGTGGCCGGGCGAGCAGTACTTC

d_gene: TRBD2
v_gene: TRBV4-1
j_gene: TRBJ2-1
abundance: few
CDR3aa: CASSQDYQASGTYNEQFF
CDR3nt: TGCGCCAGCAGCCAAGATTATCAGGCTAGCGGGACCTACAATGAGCAGTTCTTC

d_gene: .
v_gene: TRBV7-9
j_gene: TRBJ2-5
abundance: .
CDR3aa: CASSFQGPEETQYF
CDR3nt: TGTGCCAGCAGCTTTCAGGGGCCGGAAGAGACCCAGTACTTC

d_gene: TRBD1
v_gene: TRBV2
j_gene: TRBJ2-4
abundance: .
CDR3aa: CASIGTGVAKNIQYF
CDR3nt: TGTGCCAGCATAGGGACAGGGGTAGCCAAAAACATTCAGTACTTC

d_gene: TRBD1
v_gene: TRBV19
j_gene: TRBJ1-2
abundance: .
CDR3aa: CASTRGTGGNYGYTF
CDR3nt: TGTGCCAGTACTCGCGGGACAGGGGGCAACTATGGCTACACCTTC

d_gene: .
v_gene: TRBV9
j_gene: TRBJ2-5
abundance: .
CDR3aa: CASSVGMEETQYF
CDR3nt: TGTGCCAGCAGCGTAGGGATGGAGGAGACCCAGTACTTC

d_gene: TRBD1
v_gene: TRBV27
j_gene: TRBJ1-4
abundance: .
CDR3aa: CASSFQGASEKLFF
CDR3nt: TGTGCCAGCAGTTTTCAGGGGGCGAGTGAAAAACTGTTTTTT

d_gene: TRBD2
v_gene: TRBV11-2
j_gene: TRBJ2-7
abundance: .
CDR3aa: CASSLQAGVEQYF
CDR3nt: TGTGCCAGCAGCTTACAGGCGGGAGTCGAGCAGTACTTC

d_gene: TRBD2
v_gene: TRBV24-1
j_gene: TRBJ2-5
abundance: .
CDR3aa: CATSDPSGTSGTTPETQYF
CDR3nt: TGTGCCACCAGTGATCCCTCCGGGACTAGCGGGACTACCCCAGAGACCCAGTACTTC

d_gene: .
v_gene: TRBV19
j_gene: TRBJ2-5
abundance: .
CDR3aa: CASSERETQYF
CDR3nt: TGTGCCAGTAGTGAACGGGAGACCCAGTACTTC

d_gene: TRBD1
v_gene: TRBV12-5
j_gene: TRBJ2-3
abundance: .
CDR3aa: CASGSGTGGGTDTQYF
CDR3nt: TGTGCTAGTGGTTCCGGGACAGGGGGCGGCACAGATACGCAGTATTTT

d_gene: .
v_gene: TRBV19
j_gene: TRBJ2-7
abundance: .
CDR3aa: CASSISRELQEQYF
CDR3nt: TGTGCCAGTAGTATTTCCCGGGAGCTCCAGGAGCAGTACTTC

d_gene: TRBD2
v_gene: TRBV5-3
j_gene: TRBJ2-2
abundance: few
CDR3aa: CARSGSGGNKEGTGELFF
CDR3nt: TGTGCCAGAAGCGGAAGCGGGGGGAACAAGGAAGGGACCGGGGAGCTGTTTTTT

d_gene: TRBD2
v_gene: TRBV7-3
j_gene: TRBJ2-1
abundance: .
CDR3aa: CASGPRGAYNEQFF
CDR3nt: TGTGCCAGCGGGCCGCGGGGGGCCTACAATGAGCAGTTCTTC

d_gene: TRBD1
v_gene: TRBV5-6
j_gene: TRBJ1-1
abundance: .
CDR3aa: CASSLVGQGATEAFF
CDR3nt: TGTGCCAGCAGCTTGGTAGGACAGGGGGCCACTGAAGCTTTCTTT

d_gene: TRBD1
v_gene: TRBV7-2
j_gene: TRBJ2-1
abundance: .
CDR3aa: CASSLAEGTGISYEQFF
CDR3nt: TGTGCCAGCAGCTTAGCGGAGGGGACAGGGATTAGTTATGAGCAGTTCTTC

d_gene: .
v_gene: TRBV5-5
j_gene: TRBJ1-4
abundance: .
CDR3aa: CASSLDVRGLEKLFF
CDR3nt: TGTGCCAGCAGCTTGGATGTCAGGGGTCTTGAAAAACTGTTTTTT

d_gene: TRBD1
v_gene: TRBV5-4
j_gene: TRBJ1-1
abundance: .
CDR3aa: CATQTGLNTEAFF
CDR3nt: TGTGCCACCCAGACAGGGCTGAACACTGAAGCTTTCTTT

d_gene: .
v_gene: TRBV19
j_gene: TRBJ1-2
abundance: .
CDR3aa: CASSERKGYTF
CDR3nt: TGTGCCAGTAGTGAGCGGAAGGGCTACACCTTC

d_gene: TRBD2
v_gene: TRBV5-1
j_gene: TRBJ2-7
abundance: .
CDR3aa: CASSLGEGLGEQYF
CDR3nt: TGCGCCAGCAGCTTGGGGGAGGGTTTAGGAGAGCAGTACTTC

d_gene: TRBD2
v_gene: TRBV5-4
j_gene: TRBJ2-7
abundance: .
CDR3aa: CASSPAGGRSYEQYF
CDR3nt: TGTGCCAGCAGCCCTGCGGGGGGCCGCTCCTACGAGCAGTACTTC

d_gene: .
v_gene: TRBV6-1
j_gene: TRBJ1-5
abundance: .
CDR3aa: CASSETWGGISNQPQHF
CDR3nt: TGTGCCAGCAGTGAAACCTGGGGGGGGATTAGCAATCAGCCCCAGCATTTT

d_gene: .
v_gene: TRBV28
j_gene: TRBJ1-5
abundance: .
CDR3aa: CASSLELGASQPQHF
CDR3nt: TGTGCCAGCAGTTTAGAGCTGGGGGCGAGCCAGCCCCAGCATTTT

d_gene: TRBD1
v_gene: TRBV9
j_gene: TRBJ2-6
abundance: .
CDR3aa: CASSGGQGPGANVLTF
CDR3nt: TGTGCCAGCAGCGGTGGACAGGGGCCTGGGGCCAACGTCCTGACTTTC

d_gene: TRBD1
v_gene: TRBV3-1/TRBV3-2
j_gene: TRBJ1-6
abundance: .
CDR3aa: CASSLGIRGTGASPLHF
CDR3nt: TGTGCCAGCAGCCTGGGGATCCGGGGGACAGGGGCTTCACCCCTCCACTTT

d_gene: .
v_gene: TRBV2
j_gene: TRBJ1-2
abundance: .
CDR3aa: CASSAGGGYGYTF
CDR3nt: TGTGCCAGCAGTGCGGGAGGGGGCTATGGCTACACCTTC

d_gene: TRBD2
v_gene: TRBV28
j_gene: TRBJ2-5
abundance: .
CDR3aa: CASSLGGRQETQYF
CDR3nt: TGTGCCAGCAGTTTAGGCGGGAGGCAAGAGACCCAGTACTTC

d_gene: .
v_gene: TRBV7-9
j_gene: TRBJ1-2
abundance: .
CDR3aa: CASSLADRRFSYGYTF
CDR3nt: TGTGCCAGCAGCTTAGCGGACAGACGATTCTCTTATGGCTACACCTTC

d_gene: .
v_gene: TRBV27
j_gene: TRBJ2-3
abundance: .
CDR3aa: CASSLSSGDRHSDKNTDTQYF
CDR3nt: TGTGCCAGCAGTTTATCGTCTGGAGACAGGCATTCTGATAAAAACACAGATACGCAGTATTTT

d_gene: TRBD2
v_gene: TRBV5-3
j_gene: TRBJ2-3
abundance: .
CDR3aa: CARSSLAEGTDTQYF
CDR3nt: TGTGCCAGAAGCTCGCTAGCGGAGGGCACAGATACGCAGTATTTT

d_gene: TRBD2
v_gene: TRBV29-1
j_gene: TRBJ2-1
abundance: .
CDR3aa: CSVYSGGAGAEQFF
CDR3nt: TGCAGCGTTTATAGCGGGGGGGCCGGAGCGGAGCAGTTCTTC

d_gene: TRBD1
v_gene: TRBV18
j_gene: TRBJ2-5
abundance: many
CDR3aa: CASSRNRDRGPSETQYF
CDR3nt: TGTGCCAGCTCACGCAACCGGGACAGGGGGCCTTCGGAGACCCAGTACTTC

d_gene: .
v_gene: TRBV2
j_gene: TRBJ2-5
abundance: .
CDR3aa: CASELQETQYF
CDR3nt: TGTGCCAGCGAGTTACAAGAGACCCAGTACTTC